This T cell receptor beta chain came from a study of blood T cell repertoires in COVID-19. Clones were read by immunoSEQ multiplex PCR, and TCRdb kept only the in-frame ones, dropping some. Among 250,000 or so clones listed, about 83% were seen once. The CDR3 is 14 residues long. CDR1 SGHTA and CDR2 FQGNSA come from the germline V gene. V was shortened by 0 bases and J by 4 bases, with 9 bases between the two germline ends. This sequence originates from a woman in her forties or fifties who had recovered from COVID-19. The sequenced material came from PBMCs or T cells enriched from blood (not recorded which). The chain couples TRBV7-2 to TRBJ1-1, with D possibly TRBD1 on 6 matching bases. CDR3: CASSLAGTSTEAFF. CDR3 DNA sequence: TGTGCCAGCAGCTTAGCAGGGACAAGCACTGAAGCTTTCTTT.